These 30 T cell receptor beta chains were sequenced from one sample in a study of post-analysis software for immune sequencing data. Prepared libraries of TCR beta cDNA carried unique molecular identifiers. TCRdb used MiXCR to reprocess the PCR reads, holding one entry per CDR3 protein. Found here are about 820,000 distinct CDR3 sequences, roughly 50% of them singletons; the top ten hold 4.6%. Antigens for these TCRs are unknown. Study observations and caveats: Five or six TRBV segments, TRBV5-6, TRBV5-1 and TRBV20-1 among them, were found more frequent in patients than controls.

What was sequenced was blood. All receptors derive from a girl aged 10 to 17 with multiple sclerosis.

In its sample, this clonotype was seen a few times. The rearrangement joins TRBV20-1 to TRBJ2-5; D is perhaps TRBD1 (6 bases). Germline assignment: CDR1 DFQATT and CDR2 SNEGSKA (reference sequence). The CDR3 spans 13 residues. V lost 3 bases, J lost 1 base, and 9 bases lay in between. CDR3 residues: CSASRTVQETQYF. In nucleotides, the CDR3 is TGCAGTGCTAGCCGGACAGTCCAAGAGACCCAGTACTTC.

The CDR3 sequence is CASSGWTGDPSYEQYF. CDR3 DNA: TGTGCCAGCAGTGGATGGACAGGGGACCCCTCCTACGAGCAGTACTTC. The chain joins TRBV6-1 to TRBJ2-7; 9 nucleotides match TRBD1. The ends lost 4 bases at V and 0 bases at J; junction bases unmatched: 7. The CDR3 is 16 residues long. Germline CDR1 MNHNS, CDR2 SASEGT.

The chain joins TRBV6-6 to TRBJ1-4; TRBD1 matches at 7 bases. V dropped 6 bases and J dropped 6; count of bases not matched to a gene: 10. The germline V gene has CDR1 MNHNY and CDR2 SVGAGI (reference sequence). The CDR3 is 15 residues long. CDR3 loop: CASSRYRGQHEKLFF. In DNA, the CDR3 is TGTGCCAGCAGCAGGTACAGGGGTCAACATGAAAAACTGTTTTTT.

CDR3 nucleotide sequence: TGTGCCAGCAGGTTTGGTCAGAATACCTATGGCTACACCTTC. This encodes CASRFGQNTYGYTF. The chain joins TRBV12-3 or TRBV12-4 to TRBJ1-2; no clear D gene. V lost 6 bases and J 4 bases, leaving 15 bases between the germline ends. The CDR3 covers 14 residues.

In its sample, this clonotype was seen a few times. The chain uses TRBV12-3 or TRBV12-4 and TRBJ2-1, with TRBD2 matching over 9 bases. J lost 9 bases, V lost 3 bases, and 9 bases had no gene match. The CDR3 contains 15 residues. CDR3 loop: CASSFLPAGGGEQFF. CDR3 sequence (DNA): TGTGCCAGCAGTTTCCTTCCAGCGGGGGGAGGTGAGCAGTTCTTC.

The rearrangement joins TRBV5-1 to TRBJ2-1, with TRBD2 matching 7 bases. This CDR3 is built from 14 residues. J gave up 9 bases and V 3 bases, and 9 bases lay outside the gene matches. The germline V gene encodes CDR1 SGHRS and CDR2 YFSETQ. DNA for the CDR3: TGCGCCAGCAGCTGGAACTCGGGGGGTCCTGAGCAGTTCTTC. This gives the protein CASSWNSGGPEQFF.

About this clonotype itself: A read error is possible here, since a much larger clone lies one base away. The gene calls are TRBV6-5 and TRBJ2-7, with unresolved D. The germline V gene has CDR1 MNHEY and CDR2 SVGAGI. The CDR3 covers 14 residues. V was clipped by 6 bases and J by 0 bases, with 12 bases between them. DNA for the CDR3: TGTGCCAGCAGCATTCAACAGAGCTCCTACGAGCAGTACTTC. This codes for CASSIQQSSYEQYF.

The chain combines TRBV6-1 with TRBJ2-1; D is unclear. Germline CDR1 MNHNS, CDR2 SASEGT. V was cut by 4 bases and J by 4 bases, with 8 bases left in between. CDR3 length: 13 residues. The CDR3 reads CASSAVVYNEQFF. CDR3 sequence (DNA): TGTGCCAGCAGTGCGGTGGTTTACAATGAGCAGTTCTTC.

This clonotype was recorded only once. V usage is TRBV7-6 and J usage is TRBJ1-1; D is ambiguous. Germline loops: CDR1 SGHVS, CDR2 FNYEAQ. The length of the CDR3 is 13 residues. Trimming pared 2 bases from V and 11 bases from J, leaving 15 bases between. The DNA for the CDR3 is TGTGCCAGCAGCTTAAATCAGGCTGGGTGGGCTTTCTTT. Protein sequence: CASSLNQAGWAFF.

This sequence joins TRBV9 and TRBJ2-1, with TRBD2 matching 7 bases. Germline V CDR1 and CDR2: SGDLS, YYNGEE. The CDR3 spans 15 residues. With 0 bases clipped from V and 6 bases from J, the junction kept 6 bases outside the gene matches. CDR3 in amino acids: CASSVGGGPLNEQFF. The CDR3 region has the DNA TGTGCCAGCAGCGTAGGCGGGGGTCCCCTCAATGAGCAGTTCTTC.

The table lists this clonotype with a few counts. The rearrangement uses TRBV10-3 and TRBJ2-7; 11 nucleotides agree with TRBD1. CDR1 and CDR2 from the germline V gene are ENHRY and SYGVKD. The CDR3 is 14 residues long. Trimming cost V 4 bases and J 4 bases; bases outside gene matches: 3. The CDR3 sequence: CAISVGDRGYEQYF. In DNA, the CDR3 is TGTGCCATCAGTGTTGGGGACAGGGGGTACGAGCAGTACTTC.

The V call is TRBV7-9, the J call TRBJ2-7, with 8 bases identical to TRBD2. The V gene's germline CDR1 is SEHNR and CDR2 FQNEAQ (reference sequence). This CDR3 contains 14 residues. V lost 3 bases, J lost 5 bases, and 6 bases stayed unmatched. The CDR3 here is CASSFLAGSDEQYF. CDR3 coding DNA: TGTGCCAGCAGCTTTCTAGCGGGTTCAGACGAGCAGTACTTC.

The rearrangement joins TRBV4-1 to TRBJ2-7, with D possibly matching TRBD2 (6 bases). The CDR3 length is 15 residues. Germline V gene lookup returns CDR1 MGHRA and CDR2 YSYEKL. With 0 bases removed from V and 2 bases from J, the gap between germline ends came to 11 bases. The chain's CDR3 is CASSQDAGYTYEQYF. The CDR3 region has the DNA TGCGCCAGCAGCCAAGATGCGGGATACACCTACGAGCAGTACTTC.

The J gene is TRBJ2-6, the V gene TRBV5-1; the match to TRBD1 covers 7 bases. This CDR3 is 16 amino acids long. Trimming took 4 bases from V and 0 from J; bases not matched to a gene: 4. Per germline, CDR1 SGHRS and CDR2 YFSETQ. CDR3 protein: CASSGTAYSGANVLTF. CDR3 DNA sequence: TGCGCCAGCAGCGGGACAGCCTACTCTGGGGCCAACGTCCTGACTTTC.

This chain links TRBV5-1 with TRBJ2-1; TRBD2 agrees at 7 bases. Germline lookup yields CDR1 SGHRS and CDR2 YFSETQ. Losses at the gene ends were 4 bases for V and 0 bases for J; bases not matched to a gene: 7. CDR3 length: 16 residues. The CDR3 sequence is CASSPGGGSSYNEQFF. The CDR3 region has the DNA TGCGCCAGCAGCCCTGGGGGGGGAAGCTCCTACAATGAGCAGTTCTTC.

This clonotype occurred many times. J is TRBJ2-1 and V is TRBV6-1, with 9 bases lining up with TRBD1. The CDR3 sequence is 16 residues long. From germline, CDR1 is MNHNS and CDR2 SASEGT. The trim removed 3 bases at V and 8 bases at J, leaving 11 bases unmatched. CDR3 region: CASSDGPGQGSDEQFF. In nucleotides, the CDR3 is TGTGCCAGCAGTGACGGTCCGGGACAGGGATCTGATGAGCAGTTCTTC.

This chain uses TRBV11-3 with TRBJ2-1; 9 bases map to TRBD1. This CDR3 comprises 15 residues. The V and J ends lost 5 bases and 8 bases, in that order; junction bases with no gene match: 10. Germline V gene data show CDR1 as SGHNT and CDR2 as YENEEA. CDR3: CASSVGTGPLDEQFF. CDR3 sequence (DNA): TGTGCCAGCAGCGTGGGGACAGGGCCGTTGGATGAGCAGTTCTTC.

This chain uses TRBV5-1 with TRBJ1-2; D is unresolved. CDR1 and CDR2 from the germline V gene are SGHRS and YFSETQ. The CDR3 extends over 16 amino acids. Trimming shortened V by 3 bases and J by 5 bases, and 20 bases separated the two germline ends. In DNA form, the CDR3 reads TGCGCCAGCAGCTACTCCTCCTCATCCCTTAGTTATGGCTACACCTTC. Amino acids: CASSYSSSSLSYGYTF.

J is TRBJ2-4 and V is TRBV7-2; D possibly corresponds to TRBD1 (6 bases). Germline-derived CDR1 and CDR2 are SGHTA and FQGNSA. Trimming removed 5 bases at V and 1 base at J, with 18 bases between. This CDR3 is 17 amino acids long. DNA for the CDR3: TGTGCCAGCAGCCCTAGCTTACAGGGTTCGGCCAAAAACATTCAGTACTTC. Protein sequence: CASSPSLQGSAKNIQYF.

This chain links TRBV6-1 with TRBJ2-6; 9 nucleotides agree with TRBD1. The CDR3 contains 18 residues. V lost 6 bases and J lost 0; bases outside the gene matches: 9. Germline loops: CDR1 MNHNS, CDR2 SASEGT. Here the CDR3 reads CASSRTGTGTSGANVLTF. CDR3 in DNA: TGTGCCAGCAGCCGAACCGGGACAGGGACCTCTGGGGCCAACGTCCTGACTTTC.

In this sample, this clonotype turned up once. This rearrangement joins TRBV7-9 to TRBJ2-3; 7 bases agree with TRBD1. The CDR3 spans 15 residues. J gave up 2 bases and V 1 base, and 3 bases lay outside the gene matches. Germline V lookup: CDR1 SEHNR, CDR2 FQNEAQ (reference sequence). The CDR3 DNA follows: TGTGCCAGCAGCTTAGGAGGGACAGTCACAGATACGCAGTATTTT. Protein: CASSLGGTVTDTQYF.

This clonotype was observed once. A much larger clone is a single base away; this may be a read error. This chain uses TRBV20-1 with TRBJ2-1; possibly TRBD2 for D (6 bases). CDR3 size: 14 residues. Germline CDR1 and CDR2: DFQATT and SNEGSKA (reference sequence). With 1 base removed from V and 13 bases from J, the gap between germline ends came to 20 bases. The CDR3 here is CSARAGAGLETQFF. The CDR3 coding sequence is TGCAGTGCTAGAGCGGGAGCTGGGCTTGAGACCCAGTTCTTC.

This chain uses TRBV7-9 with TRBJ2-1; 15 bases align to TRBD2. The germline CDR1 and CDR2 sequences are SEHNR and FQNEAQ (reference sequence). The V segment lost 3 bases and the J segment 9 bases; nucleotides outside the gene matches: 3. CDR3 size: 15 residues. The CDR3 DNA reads TGTGCCAGCAGCTTGACGGGACTAGCGGGAGGTGAGCAGTTCTTC. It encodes CASSLTGLAGGEQFF. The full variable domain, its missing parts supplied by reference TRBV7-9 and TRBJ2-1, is DTGVSQNPRHKITKRGQNVTFRCDPISEHNRLYWYRQTLGQGPEFLTYFQNEAQLEKSRLLSDRFSAERPKGSFSTLEIQRTEQGDSAMYLCASSLTGLAGGEQFFGPGTRLTVL.

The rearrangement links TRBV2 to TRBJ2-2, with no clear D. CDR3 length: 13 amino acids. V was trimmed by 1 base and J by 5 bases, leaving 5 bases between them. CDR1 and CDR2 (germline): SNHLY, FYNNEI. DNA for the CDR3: TGTGCCAGCAGTGAAGTTGTAACCGGGGAGCTGTTTTTT. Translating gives CASSEVVTGELFF.

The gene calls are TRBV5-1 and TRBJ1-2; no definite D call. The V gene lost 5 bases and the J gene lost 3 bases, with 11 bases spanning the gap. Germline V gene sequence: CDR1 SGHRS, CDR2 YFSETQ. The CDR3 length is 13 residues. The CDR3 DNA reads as TGCGCCAGCAGTACACAGATGGACTATGGCTACACCTTC. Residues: CASSTQMDYGYTF.

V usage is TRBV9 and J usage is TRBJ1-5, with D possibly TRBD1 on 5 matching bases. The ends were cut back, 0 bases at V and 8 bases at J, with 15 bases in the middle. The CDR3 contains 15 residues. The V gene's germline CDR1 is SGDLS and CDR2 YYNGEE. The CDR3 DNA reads TGTGCCAGCAGCGTAGAGGGGCTGCCCGGGGAGCCCCAGCATTTT. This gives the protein CASSVEGLPGEPQHF.

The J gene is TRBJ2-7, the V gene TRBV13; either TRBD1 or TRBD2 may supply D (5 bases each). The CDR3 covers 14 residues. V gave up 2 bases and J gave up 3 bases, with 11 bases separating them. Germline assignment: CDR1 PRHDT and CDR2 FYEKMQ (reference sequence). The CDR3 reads CASSLRDGLYEQYF. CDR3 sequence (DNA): TGTGCCAGCAGCTTACGGGACGGACTCTACGAGCAGTACTTC. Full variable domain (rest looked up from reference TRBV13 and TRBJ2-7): AAGVIQSPRHLIKEKRETATLKCYPIPRHDTVYWYQQGPGQDPQFLISFYEKMQSDKGSIPDRFSAQQFSDYHSELNMSSLELGDSALYFCASSLRDGLYEQYFGPGTRLTVT.

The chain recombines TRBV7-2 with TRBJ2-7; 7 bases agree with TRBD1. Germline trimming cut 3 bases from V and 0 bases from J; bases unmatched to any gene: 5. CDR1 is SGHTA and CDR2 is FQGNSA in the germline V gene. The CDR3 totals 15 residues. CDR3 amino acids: CASSLQGVRSYEQYF. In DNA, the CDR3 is TGTGCCAGCAGCTTGCAGGGGGTCCGCTCCTACGAGCAGTACTTC.

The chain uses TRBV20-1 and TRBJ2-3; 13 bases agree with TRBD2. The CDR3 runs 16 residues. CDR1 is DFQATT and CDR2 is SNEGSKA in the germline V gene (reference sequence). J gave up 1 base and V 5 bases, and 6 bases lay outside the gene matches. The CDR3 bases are TGCAGTGCTCGGACTAGCGGGGGCCCTGGCACAGATACGCAGTATTTT. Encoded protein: CSARTSGGPGTDTQYF.

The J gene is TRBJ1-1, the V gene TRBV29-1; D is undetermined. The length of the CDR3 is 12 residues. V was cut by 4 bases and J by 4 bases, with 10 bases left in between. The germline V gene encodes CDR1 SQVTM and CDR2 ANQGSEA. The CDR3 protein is CSVGVRGTEAFF. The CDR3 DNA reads TGCAGCGTTGGGGTGCGCGGCACTGAAGCTTTCTTT.